This TCR beta chain derives from a study of T cell repertoires in cytomegalovirus infection (dated by TCRdb to between 2018 and 2021). For the wider study: The HLA type of each donor mattered for the analysis, because public TCR beta signatures pointed to carriage of CMV infection along with the matching HLA type. Overall results and qualifications from the work: The ex vivo response was dominated by HLA-C-restricted CMV-specific TCR beta clonotypes, which also provided the single most frequent clonotype in two of eight donors. In both this cohort and an independent cohort of 352 donors, the cumulative frequency of public TCR beta family members distinguished carriers of CMV infection plus the relevant HLA type.

TCRdb records Illumina HiSeq 1500 as the sequencer. The public reads were run again by TCRdb, first through fastp at Q25 and then through MiXCR, and only productive beta chains were kept. Here each entry gathers all rows of one CDR3 protein and keeps the most common genes and DNA. The sample table holds some 320,000 distinct CDR3 sequences, of which approximately 9.5% were seen once. Around 4.1% of the sample is in the top ten clones. This clonotype occurred many times. Its antigen has not been determined. Base qualities are not recorded, but no much larger clone differs from it by a single base. Source material: PBMCs. This sequence was found in a human donor in good health (CMV status not recorded). Some clones in this sample may be carry-over from other donors' samples.

The nucleotides are TGTGCCAGCAAGCCGGATCTAGCGGGAGGGCCGACGTACGAGCAGTACTTC. This gives the protein CASKPDLAGGPTYEQYF. The sequence joins TRBV28 to TRBJ2-7, with 12 bases matching TRBD2. Sequences MDHEN (CDR1) and SYDVKM (CDR2) are obtained from the germline V gene. Compared with germline, V lacks 7 bases and J lacks 4 bases; bases without a gene match: 14. The CDR3 starts with the cysteine, ends with the phenylalanine, and has 17 residues. The kept DNA is CDR3 alone, 51 bases in frame from the first base.